A single sample is the source of the 30 T cell receptor beta chains below, sequenced in a study of beta chain features in type 1 diabetes. Since all of the isolated RNA was reverse transcribed, expressed TCRB transcripts were what got sequenced. Libraries were prepared by immunoSEQ multiplex PCR; TCRdb keeps only in-frame clonotypes and omits some of them. The data contain about 360,000 clones, 10% to 15% of them singletons. Sample: naive CD4+ T cells from blood. Receptors originate from a man aged 18 to 29 in good health.

The chain has TRBV18 and TRBJ2-7; 9 nucleotides align to TRBD1. The V segment lost 0 bases and the J segment 5 bases; nucleotides outside the gene matches: 8. The CDR3 is 16 residues long. Germline-derived CDR1 and CDR2 are KGHSH and LQKENI. The CDR3 protein is CASSPPGTGLSHEQYF. In DNA, the CDR3 is TGTGCCAGCTCACCACCGGGGACAGGGTTATCCCACGAGCAGTACTTC. The full variable domain, in which reference TRBV18 and TRBJ2-7 provide the parts outside the CDR3, is NAGVMQNPRHLVRRRGQEARLRCSPMKGHSHVYWYRQLPEEGLKFMVYLQKENIIDESGMPKERFSAEFPKEGPSILRIQQVVRGDSAAYFCASSPPGTGLSHEQYFGPGTRLTVT.

This sequence joins TRBV7-9 and TRBJ2-3, with 8 bases matching TRBD2. V was pared by 2 bases and J by 4 bases, with 2 bases of the junction left unmatched. This CDR3 contains 14 residues. The V gene's germline CDR1 is SEHNR and CDR2 FQNEAQ (reference sequence). Written as DNA, the CDR3 is TGTGCCAGCAGCTTAAGCGGGAGCGCAGATACGCAGTATTTT. This sequence encodes CASSLSGSADTQYF.

This clone was seen a few times. CDR3 sequence (DNA): TGTGCCAGCAGCGACCGGACCGGGGTAAACACCATATATTTT. This translates into CASSDRTGVNTIYF. The V and J genes are TRBV9 and TRBJ1-3, with D unclear. Trimming took off 3 bases at V and 6 bases at J, with 13 bases between the two ends. This CDR3 is built from 14 residues. Per germline, CDR1 SGDLS and CDR2 YYNGEE.

This clone was counted only a few times. The chain carries TRBV29-1 and TRBJ1-2, with 9 bases lining up with TRBD1. Germline CDR1 and CDR2: SQVTM and ANQGSEA. This CDR3 region has 12 residues. J lost 8 bases, V lost 7 bases, and 8 bases had no gene match. CDR3 residues: CSGLTGGLGYTF. The CDR3 DNA sequence: TGCAGCGGCTTGACAGGGGGATTGGGCTACACCTTC.

The genes are TRBV7-9 and TRBJ1-2, with 8 bases identical to TRBD1. Germline-derived CDR1 and CDR2 are SEHNR and FQNEAQ (reference sequence). Trimming at V came to 5 bases and at J to 8 bases, leaving 7 bases not matched to a gene. This CDR3 is built from 13 residues. The CDR3 loop reads CASSTSGGGGYTF. Written as DNA, the CDR3 is TGTGCCAGCAGCACCTCAGGGGGCGGCGGCTACACCTTC.

The chain's CDR3 is CASSIGGGGQGGTEAFF. In DNA form, the CDR3 reads TGTGCCAGTAGTATAGGGGGCGGTGGACAGGGAGGCACTGAAGCTTTCTTT. The rearrangement links TRBV19 to TRBJ1-1; 8 bases map to TRBD1. The germline CDR1 and CDR2 sequences are LNHDA and SQIVND (reference sequence). This CDR3 spans 17 amino acids. With 1 base clipped from V and 4 bases from J, the junction kept 11 bases outside the gene matches.

This clone was observed a handful of times. This rearrangement joins TRBV4-2 to TRBJ2-2; TRBD2 might be the D (7 bases). There are 16 residues in the CDR3. Trimming took 4 bases from V and 7 from J, leaving 19 bases between them. Germline loops: CDR1 LGHNA, CDR2 YNFKEQ. The CDR3 DNA sequence: TGTGCCAGCAGCCCCACGCCAGGGGAGGGAATCGGGGAGCTGTTTTTT. Translation gives CASSPTPGEGIGELFF.

The gene calls are TRBV18 and TRBJ1-2, with a weak D call TRBD1 (6 bases). Germline CDR1 reads KGHSH; CDR2 reads LQKENI. V dropped 6 bases and J dropped 8 bases, with 19 bases sitting between them. The CDR3 consists of 14 residues. The CDR3 nucleotides read TGTGCCAGCTCCTGGACAGAAGAGAACGGGGGCTACACCTTC. It encodes CASSWTEENGGYTF. The full variable domain, completed using reference TRBV18 and TRBJ1-2, is NAGVMQNPRHLVRRRGQEARLRCSPMKGHSHVYWYRQLPEEGLKFMVYLQKENIIDESGMPKERFSAEFPKEGPSILRIQQVVRGDSAAYFCASSWTEENGGYTFGSGTRLTVV.

The chain has TRBV27 and TRBJ1-1; tentatively, D is TRBD1 (5 bases). The germline V gene has CDR1 MNHEY and CDR2 SMNVEV (reference sequence). Deletions cut 5 bases from V and 5 bases from J, with 12 bases between. The CDR3 runs 13 residues. The CDR3 is CASSVRVWTEAFF. CDR3 nucleotide sequence: TGTGCCAGCAGTGTCAGGGTTTGGACTGAAGCTTTCTTT.

This clone was picked up a small number of times. This chain joins TRBV9 and TRBJ1-4, with D unresolved. CDR1 SGDLS and CDR2 YYNGEE come from the germline V gene. V lost 2 bases, J lost 1 base, and 12 bases lay in between. The CDR3 is 16 amino acids. The CDR3 region has the DNA TGTGCCAGCAGCGTTGGGCAGGCACTAACTAATGAAAAACTGTTTTTT. This translates into CASSVGQALTNEKLFF.

The chain links TRBV29-1 to TRBJ2-1; 9 positions match TRBD2. In germline, CDR1 is SQVTM, CDR2 ANQGSEA. The length of the CDR3 is 17 residues. V shed 5 bases, J shed 1 base, and the junction held 12 bases outside the gene matches. CDR3 protein: CSVMGLKREASYNEQFF. CDR3 DNA sequence: TGCAGCGTTATGGGCCTAAAGCGGGAGGCGTCCTACAATGAGCAGTTCTTC.

In this sample, this clone turned up a few times. The chain uses TRBV28 and TRBJ2-7; 12 bases line up with TRBD1. There are 14 residues in the CDR3. Germline values: CDR1 MDHEN, CDR2 SYDVKM. V dropped 5 bases and J dropped 5; count of bases not matched to a gene: 4. This chain's CDR3 is CASSRGQGANEQYF. The CDR3 region has the DNA TGTGCCAGCAGTAGGGGACAGGGGGCGAACGAGCAGTACTTC.

J is TRBJ2-5 and V is TRBV30; TRBD1 agrees at 7 bases. The J call is in doubt because the DNA end fits TRBJ2-7 better. CDR1 is GTSNPN and CDR2 is SVGIG in the germline V gene (reference sequence). The CDR3 sequence is 12 residues long. The CDR3 sequence is CAWTGGTYEQYF. The CDR3 coding sequence is TGTGCCTGGACAGGGGGAACCTACGAGCAGTACTTC.

The chain is built from TRBV30 and TRBJ1-1; TRBD1 matches 8 bases. This CDR3 is 13 amino acids long. Looked up from germline, CDR1 is GTSNPN and CDR2 is SVGIG (reference sequence). V lost 1 base and J lost 10; bases outside the gene matches: 8. CDR3 residues: CAWSGDDRGGAFF. In DNA form, the CDR3 reads TGTGCCTGGAGTGGGGACGACAGGGGCGGAGCTTTCTTT. The whole variable domain, filled in from reference TRBV30 and TRBJ1-1, reads SQTIHQWPATLVQPVGSPLSLECTVEGTSNPNLYWYRQAAGRGLQLLFYSVGIGQISSEVPQNLSASRPQDRQFILSSKKLLLSDSGFYLCAWSGDDRGGAFFGQGTRLTVV.

This clone showed up just a few times. V and J are TRBV6-6 and TRBJ1-5, with TRBD1 as a possible D gene (6 bases). CDR3 length equals 13 residues. Germline CDR1 is MNHNY and CDR2 is SVGAGI (reference sequence). V dropped 6 bases and J dropped 7 bases, with 13 bases sitting between them. The CDR3: CASRPTGSQPQHF. In DNA form, the CDR3 reads TGTGCCAGCAGGCCTACAGGGAGCCAGCCCCAGCATTTT.

CDR3 region: CASRPNRDGYTF. CDR3 nucleotide sequence: TGTGCCAGCAGACCGAACAGGGATGGCTACACCTTC. The V gene is TRBV7-2, the J gene TRBJ1-2; TRBD1 is a possible D gene (6 bases). This CDR3 region has 12 residues. Trimming took off 6 bases at V and 6 bases at J, with 11 bases between the two ends. The germline gives CDR1 SGHTA, CDR2 FQGNSA.

The chain joins TRBV2 to TRBJ1-5; D gene ambiguous. V was pared by 6 bases and J by 7 bases, with 7 bases between. The germline gives CDR1 SNHLY, CDR2 FYNNEI. This CDR3 region has 11 residues. The CDR3 DNA follows: TGTGCCAGCAGCAATCAGCAGCCCCAGCATTTT. Translation gives CASSNQQPQHF.

This chain links TRBV10-3 with TRBJ1-1; 8 positions match TRBD1. Germline CDR1 reads ENHRY; CDR2 reads SYGVKD. Trimming took 5 bases from V and 1 from J; bases not matched to a gene: 3. The CDR3 is 14 amino acids. CDR3 region: CAISSGTGNTEAFF. The CDR3 nucleotides read TGTGCCATCAGTTCCGGGACAGGGAACACTGAAGCTTTCTTT.

The chain carries TRBV5-1 and TRBJ2-3; no clear D. This CDR3 has 11 amino acids. V was clipped by 3 bases and J by 4 bases, with 3 bases between them. Germline CDR1 and CDR2: SGHRS and YFSETQ. The CDR3 DNA follows: TGCGCCAGCAGCTCGGCAGATACGCAGTATTTT. Its translation is CASSSADTQYF.

This clone appeared a few times. This specimen includes other DNA sequences encoding the same CDR3. This rearrangement joins TRBV18 to TRBJ2-1; tentatively, D is TRBD2 (6 bases). CDR1 and CDR2 from the germline V gene are KGHSH and LQKENI. This CDR3 region has 13 residues. Trimming stripped 3 bases from V and 5 bases from J, with 8 bases between. The CDR3: CASSPGLNNEQFF. CDR3 in DNA: TGTGCCAGCTCACCGGGACTGAACAATGAGCAGTTCTTC.

This clone was counted a few times. The gene calls are TRBV4-1 and TRBJ1-5, with TRBD1 matching over 8 bases. Germline-derived CDR1 and CDR2 are MGHRA and YSYEKL. With V trimmed by 4 bases and J by 4 bases, 6 bases remained unmatched. This CDR3 comprises 15 residues. The CDR3 loop reads CASSLGQGGNQPQHF. In nucleotides, the CDR3 is TGCGCCAGCAGCCTCGGACAGGGAGGGAATCAGCCCCAGCATTTT.

The chain has TRBV4-3 and TRBJ2-1, with D tentatively TRBD2 (6 bases). Germline CDR1 and CDR2: LGHNA and YSLEER. The CDR3 has 17 amino acids. V lost 1 base and J lost 7, with 20 bases in between. The chain's CDR3 is CASSQVLRTGGRNEQFF. The DNA for the CDR3 is TGCGCCAGCAGCCAAGTCTTGCGTACAGGAGGGAGGAATGAGCAGTTCTTC.

This chain connects TRBV19 to TRBJ2-1; 10 bases agree with TRBD1. The length of the CDR3 is 15 residues. V was clipped by 5 bases and J by 9 bases; unmatched bases: 10. CDR1 LNHDA and CDR2 SQIVND come from the germline V gene (reference sequence). CDR3 coding DNA: TGTGCCAGTAGTGACCGGGACAGGGGCCTCTCTGAGCAGTTCTTC. Translation gives CASSDRDRGLSEQFF.

The V call is TRBV29-1, the J call TRBJ2-5; 8 bases are shared with TRBD1. V trimming: 7 bases; J trimming: 1 base; junction bases outside the gene matches: 5. CDR1 is SQVTM, CDR2 ANQGSEA, per germline. The CDR3 is made up of 13 amino acids. In nucleotides, the CDR3 is TGCAGCGCCGTGACAGGGGCCCAAGAGACCCAGTACTTC. It yields the protein CSAVTGAQETQYF.

This clone was detected only a few times. The V call is TRBV7-2, the J call TRBJ2-7; 9 bases are shared with TRBD1. The CDR3 runs to 15 residues. Germline V gives CDR1 SGHTA, CDR2 FQGNSA. V was clipped by 5 bases and J by 6 bases; unmatched bases: 11. CDR3 sequence: CASSPTGTGFAEQYF. CDR3 in DNA: TGTGCCAGCAGCCCTACCGGGACAGGGTTTGCCGAGCAGTACTTC.

The sample holds a few counts of this clone. The chain links TRBV7-3 to TRBJ2-3, with D perhaps TRBD2 (5 bases). CDR1 and CDR2 from the germline V gene are SGHTA and FQGTGA. The CDR3 loop spans 15 amino acids. V was cut by 5 bases and J by 3 bases, with 15 bases left in between. The CDR3 bases are TGTGCCAGCAGCCCGCGACTCAGGACTACAGATACGCAGTATTTT. Amino acid sequence: CASSPRLRTTDTQYF.

The chain joins TRBV7-8 to TRBJ2-5; D perhaps matches TRBD1 (6 bases). Germline loops: CDR1 SGHVS, CDR2 FQNEAQ. This CDR3 contains 14 residues. The V end was cut by 5 bases, the J end by 2 bases, with 12 bases between. The CDR3 DNA reads as TGTGCCAGCAGCCCCAGGGGTCGGCAAGAGACCCAGTACTTC. As protein: CASSPRGRQETQYF.

This chain joins TRBV7-2 and TRBJ2-3; 8 bases align to TRBD1. The V gene's germline CDR1 is SGHTA and CDR2 FQGNSA. V lost 5 bases and J lost 4; bases outside the gene matches: 5. The CDR3 spans 14 residues. CDR3 sequence reads: CASSDDRGPDTQYF. CDR3 bases: TGTGCCAGCAGCGACGACAGGGGACCAGATACGCAGTATTTT.

The V and J genes are TRBV13 and TRBJ2-5; no reliable D call. The CDR3 loop spans 12 amino acids. The germline gives CDR1 PRHDT, CDR2 FYEKMQ (reference sequence). V was cut by 7 bases and J by 1 base, with 7 bases left in between. DNA of the CDR3: TGTGCCAGCAATAGAATCCAAGAGACCCAGTACTTC. As protein: CASNRIQETQYF.

V is TRBV14 and J is TRBJ2-7; a possible D gene is TRBD1 (6 bases). This CDR3 comprises 13 residues. Germline V lookup: CDR1 SGHDN, CDR2 FVKESK. Trimming took 4 bases from V and 4 from J, leaving 11 bases between them. In nucleotides, the CDR3 is TGTGCCAGCAGCCGAGAGACAGGATACGAGCAGTACTTC. This sequence encodes CASSRETGYEQYF.